This TCR beta chain derives from a study of T cells in Graves' hyperthyroidism and ophthalmopathy. Study context: Blood from the periphery was taken at initial diagnosis, before any treatment. Overall study results and limits: Blood held most thyroid clonotypes expanded above 0.001 frequency.

On this clonotype itself: The antigen is not known.

Ophthalmopathy cases scored 3 or more on the Clinical Activity Score and 4 or more on NOSPECS grade, with duration below 3 months. The diagnoses drew upon clinical symptoms, serum thyroxine and TRAb, thyroid ultrasound and orbital computed tomography. There were TCR beta CDR3 regions amplified from RNA transcripts. The TCR CDR3 first-round RT-PCR relied on the HTBI primer set. TCRdb ran MiXCR on the multiplex PCR reads and lists one entry per CDR3 protein. The repertoire holds over 350,000 distinct CDR3 sequences, with less than 20% as singletons. The sequence was collected from a man aged 18 to 30 with Graves' ophthalmopathy. Sequencing was carried out using blood.

The chain's CDR3 is CSVGPGDGVEAFF. The CDR3 nucleotides are TGCAGCGTGGGCCCCGGGGACGGGGTTGAGGCTTTCTTT. V gene TRBV29-1 combines with J gene TRBJ1-1, with TRBD1 as a possible D gene (5 bases). This CDR3 has 13 residues. Trimming took off 6 bases at V and 11 bases at J, with 22 bases between the two ends. Looked up from germline, CDR1 is SQVTM and CDR2 is ANQGSEA.